This entry features one T cell receptor (beta chain) sequence. This clone was found once. The antigen this receptor binds is unknown. No much larger clone is present one base from it, and per-base qualities are unavailable. This specimen belongs to a study of T cell responses to AZD1222 COVID-19 vaccine (TCRdb year 2021). A note on the overall study: TCR sequencing covered over 230 trial participants: 207 given two doses of AZD1222 and about 26 given two doses of MenACWY control vaccine. Trial participants were enrolled by age into 18-55, 56-69 and 70-plus year subgroups, with approximately 160, 26 and 62 TCR-sequenced participants respectively. Results and caveats for the whole study, not just this receptor: Only a handful of AZD1222 recipients were SARS-CoV-2 seropositive at baseline, limiting conclusions about previously exposed vaccinees. The 56-69-year group was small, and its depth increase did not reach significance, likely because of low power. The vaccine-associated CD4 TCRs covered the entire spike protein, and the dominant responses fell in regions 160-218 and 743-854. Because no day 14 peak-response samples were available, repertoires were characterized only after the peak T cell response. Spike-specific TCR breadth and depth rose significantly after two AZD1222 doses compared with day 0 and with MenACWY recipients. Most participants were white British and females outnumbered males, and the authors suggested that clonal diversity may have been underestimated. Reportedly, almost half of the unique spike-specific TCRs recognized epitopes lying outside the regions that are mutated in the B.1.351 and B.1.1.7 variants.

Taken with the paper, the label for time point translates to: about 28 days (+/-7) after the second vaccine dose. AZD1222 recipients with second doses at about 4 weeks or about 12 weeks were pooled, because spike-specific TCR depth and breadth did not differ between schedules. Samples from vaccinated people were obtained from the UK trials COV001 and COV002, which included a single-blind randomized controlled phase 2/3 trial of AZD1222 (ChAdOx1 nCoV-19) in healthy adults. Trial participant PBMC samples were collected at day 0 and day 28 after the second dose for TCRbeta chain sequencing. The CDR3 regions of human TCRbeta chains were subjected to immunosequencing. The paper's processing steps were these. Repertoire TCRs were matched against a reference library of SARS-CoV-2-specific TCRs generated with the MIRA antigen-specificity platform. Breadth meant the fraction of unique TCRs that were SARS-CoV-2-associated, whereas depth meant the fraction of total T cells that were SARS-CoV-2-associated. Using the MIRA data, each spike-specific TCR was assigned both to the spike region to which the TCR was reactive and to a CD4 or CD8 class. Log10-transformed breadth and depth values were compared by one-way ANOVA with Sidak's multiple comparisons tests. TCRdb stores this immuneACCESS table with in-frame sequences only. Part of the clones is absent; in the studies checked, under half of the shortfall reflects unresolved V genes, and no reason is known for the rest. D and trimming come from the DNA, and the V and J calls and clone size come from that table. For this sample the table gives 100,000 to 150,000 clones, of which roughly 90% were detected only once. Clones ranked in the top ten supply around 1% of the sample.

The CDR3 holds 13 amino acids from the cysteine to the phenylalanine. Only the CDR3 DNA stays, 39 bases, in frame from base 1. Taken from the germline V gene, the CDR1 and CDR2 loops are SGHAT and FQNNGV. V sheds 5 bases and J sheds 2 bases, leaving 7 bases between their ends. The chain is assembled from TRBV11-2 and TRBJ1-3; a confident D gene designation cannot be given. The sequenced sample was peripheral blood, obtained 28 days after the second AZD1222 dose. The TCR comes from an adult who received the AZD1222 COVID-19 vaccine. Here the CDR3 is given as CASSHETGNTIYF. The bases read TGTGCCAGCAGCCACGAAACTGGAAACACCATATATTTT. Full variable domain (CDR3 extended with the reference TRBV11-2 and TRBJ1-3 proteins): EAGVAQSPRYKIIEKRQSVAFWCNPISGHATLYWYQQILGQGPKLLIQFQNNGVVDDSQLPKDRFSAERLKGVDSTLKIQPAKLEDSAVYLCASSHETGNTIYFGEGSWLTVV.